This TCR beta chain was observed in a study of control samples from healthy donors and cancer patients. V was cut by 1 base and J by 4 bases, with 15 bases left in between. The CDR3 is made up of 16 amino acids. Germline assignment: CDR1 PRHDT and CDR2 FYEKMQ (reference sequence). Profiling relied on immunoSEQ multiplex PCR, and the TCRdb table lists in-frame clones only, not all of them. The data contain about 140,000 clones, 88% of them singletons. The rearrangement links TRBV13 to TRBJ2-3; D is possibly TRBD1 or TRBD2 (5 bases each). The origin of this receptor is a man aged 18 to 35 in good health. The specimen was blood. The CDR3 DNA reads TGTGCCAGCAGCTTAGAGGCCCCTGGGGGTTCAGATACGCAGTATTTT. Its protein product is CASSLEAPGGSDTQYF.